This record looks at one TCR beta chain sequence and its context. This receptor's antigen is unknown. Base-call qualities are not available, and no considerably larger clone is one nucleotide away. TCRbeta CDR3 regions were amplified from genomic DNA using the immunoSEQ Assay, a bias-controlled multiplex PCR. Under the source paper's analysis protocol: Within the assay, amplification of reference gene primers was used to estimate how many nucleated cells each sample contained. To quantify the absolute abundance of each unique TCRbeta CDR3 rearrangement, sequence reads were collapsed and filtered. For each sample, productive Simpson clonality was calculated as the square root of Simpson's diversity index over productive rearrangements. TCRdb holds this immuneACCESS table with in-frame rearrangements only. Some clones are missing; in checked studies, unresolved V genes explain under half, and the rest has no known cause. The V and J calls and clone size were taken over from that table, and D and trimming were inferred from the DNA. The sample includes over 50,000 clones, with just under 80% observed a single time. The ten largest clones capture more than 12% of the sample.

According to the germline V gene (reference sequence), CDR1 reads LGHDT and CDR2 reads YNNKEL. V loses 0 bases of germline sequence and J loses 8 bases, and the interval between the two ends is 13 bases. From its cysteine to its phenylalanine, the CDR3 spans 14 amino acids. Only CDR3 DNA is held: 42 bases, read in frame from base 1. This sample is drawn from a study of blood T cell repertoires in COVID-19 (dated by TCRdb to the early 2020s). At the level of the whole study: Samples covering the acute and convalescent phases of COVID-19 were provided by collaborators in the United States, Italy and Spain. HLA class I and class II types, where available, came from metadata supplied by the sample provider rather than from assay-based typing. The repertoires were released in a freely available public database meant as a resource for research on the immune response to SARS-CoV-2. Deeply sampled blood TCRbeta repertoires from subjects exposed to, actively infected with, or recovered from COVID-19 were included in the dataset. The prospective study material was composed of cDNA or gDNA derived from T cells, B-cell-depleted T cells, or PBMCs. The sample metadata nearly always contained a de-identified subject ID, COVID-19 status, age in years and sex. Samples were obtained from the ongoing ImmuneRACE study (first 160 participants) and from roughly 1,300 subjects provided by 6 global collaborators.

The investigation overall reported the following: Clinical and demographic metadata were provided uncurated, with the amount varying by source and participant.

Collaborating institutions collected whole blood in K2EDTA tubes following their own protocols. For TCRbeta analysis, collaborators shipped samples in one of three forms: frozen whole blood, isolated PBMCs, or DNA extracted from either of those sample types. Sequenced material: peripheral blood. Rearrangement joined TRBV3-1 (or the pseudogene TRBV3-2) to TRBJ1-2; the D gene is unclear. The TCR was taken from a human donor with active or convalescent COVID-19. The donor label of this sample is uncertain. The CDR3 reads CASSQEFGVKGYTF. The DNA sequence is given as TGTGCCAGCAGCCAAGAGTTCGGGGTAAAGGGCTACACCTTC.